This T cell receptor beta chain stems from a study of CD8+CD57+ T cells in acquired aplastic anemia. Study at large: The mean DNA yield obtained from sorted CD4+ and CD8+ cells came to around 3 ug. Sequencing produced an average of approximately 10 million reads per healthy donor for CD4+ cells.

Germline-derived CDR1 and CDR2 are SGHAT and FQNNGV. The CDR3 runs 13 residues. V lost 11 bases, J lost 2 bases, and 5 bases stayed unmatched. This clonotype was counted many times. Its antigen is not known. Study-wide points: The study identified roughly 29 CD8+ CDR3 sequences shared by patients and controls.

Researchers used genomic DNA as the template to profile TCR beta VDJ and CDR3. One entry per CDR3 protein results from TCRdb running MiXCR on the reads. This table holds about 190,000 distinct CDR3 sequences, about half found once. Sequencing used sorted CD4+, CD8+, or CD8+CD57+ T cells (not recorded which) from PBMCs. This clonotype was obtained from a human donor in good health, serving as a control. The chain has TRBV11-2 and TRBJ2-2, with TRBD1 matching over 7 bases. CDR3 sequence reads: CAGRDSNTGELFF. In DNA, the CDR3 is TGTGCCGGACGGGACAGTAACACCGGGGAGCTGTTTTTT.